Described below is a single TCR beta chain sequence and its context. Its antigen has not been determined. Base quality data are lacking; no much larger clone is found one base away. The germline ends are 12 bases apart after V is trimmed by 5 bases and J by 1 base. Sequences DFQATT (CDR1) and SNEGSKA (CDR2) are obtained from the germline V gene (reference sequence). Counted from cysteine to phenylalanine, this CDR3 has 13 amino acids. Kept here is only the CDR3 DNA, which spans 39 bases and is read in frame from base 1. The method behind the library was PCR. TCRdb shows the sequencer as Illumina HiSeq 2500. TCR library preparation used molecular barcoding, with unique molecular identifiers applied to normalize quantification of the TCRbeta repertoire. TCRdb handled the public reads itself, with Q25 trimming in fastp and clone calling in MiXCR, and kept productive beta chains. Rows merge per CDR3 protein into single entries with the most common DNA and genes. The sample table records fewer than 550,000 distinct CDR3 sequences; 8% to 11% of these occur just once. The top ten clones comprise 2% to 2.5% of the sample.

The meaning of the sample's treatment or condition label: allogeneic hematopoietic cell transplantation with graft depleted of TCRalphabeta T cells and CD19 B cells. TCRalphabeta/CD19-depleted allogeneic hematopoietic cell grafts were given to the transplant recipients, all of whom were children. These data originate in a study of T-cell reconstitution after alpha-beta-depleted transplantation in children listed by TCRdb under 2016. About the full investigation: Using TCR repertoire profiling, the study quantitatively followed how T-cell immune reconstitution unfolded in children after TCRalphabeta/CD19-depleted allogeneic hematopoietic cell transplantation.

Overall results and qualifications from the work: In some patients, the high TCRbeta diversity seen at day 60 was put down to recipient T cells and intrathymic progenitors that had survived conditioning. The apparently early alphabetaT-cell count recovery about two months after transplant was reportedly dependent on only several hundred rapidly expanded clones derived from non-depleted graft cells. Over the following months the frequencies of hyperexpanded clones went down, and after one year T-cell counts and TCRbeta diversity were mostly credited to newly produced T cells.

The sequence links TRBV20-1 to TRBJ2-7; too little of a D gene remains to name it. The receptor was derived from a child aged 2-15 years with inherited bone marrow failure, due to receive a stem cell transplant. The sequenced sample was PBMCs, obtained before TCRalphabeta/CD19-depleted stem cell transplant. The CDR3 here reads CSAEPRKSYEQYF. The base sequence is TGCAGTGCTGAGCCTCGAAAATCCTACGAGCAGTACTTC.